This T cell receptor beta chain was profiled in a study of T cells in Graves' hyperthyroidism and ophthalmopathy. Overall study results and limits: The model forecast ophthalmopathy, anticipating it by a median roughly 6 months before onset. Researchers found most expanded thyroid clonotypes above 0.001 in blood as well.

Per the germline V gene, CDR1 is SEHNR and CDR2 is FQNEAQ (reference sequence). J gave up 1 base and V 6 bases, and 18 bases lay outside the gene matches. The CDR3 length is 20 residues. Each 10 ml fresh peripheral blood draw supplied the PBMCs. Worth noting for this clonotype: The antigen is undetermined.

RNA transcripts were the template for amplifying TCR beta CDR3 regions. In the first-round RT-PCR of the TCR CDR3, the HTBI primer set was used. TCRdb used MiXCR to reprocess the multiplex PCR reads, holding one entry per CDR3 protein. The sample has around 600,000 distinct CDR3 sequences, 14% seen once; the top ten hold about 7%. The sequence came from a woman aged 18-30 years with Graves' ophthalmopathy. This chain uses TRBV7-9 with TRBJ2-6, with 7 bases identical to TRBD1. Sequenced sample: blood. The CDR3 region is CASSPSRQGVGVSGANVLTF. CDR3 DNA: TGTGCCAGCAGTCCCTCGAGACAGGGCGTAGGGGTATCTGGGGCCAACGTCCTGACTTTC. Complete variable domain (other parts from reference TRBV7-9 and TRBJ2-6): DTGVSQNPRHKITKRGQNVTFRCDPISEHNRLYWYRQTLGQGPEFLTYFQNEAQLEKSRLLSDRFSAERPKGSFSTLEIQRTEQGDSAMYLCASSPSRQGVGVSGANVLTFGAGSRLTVL.